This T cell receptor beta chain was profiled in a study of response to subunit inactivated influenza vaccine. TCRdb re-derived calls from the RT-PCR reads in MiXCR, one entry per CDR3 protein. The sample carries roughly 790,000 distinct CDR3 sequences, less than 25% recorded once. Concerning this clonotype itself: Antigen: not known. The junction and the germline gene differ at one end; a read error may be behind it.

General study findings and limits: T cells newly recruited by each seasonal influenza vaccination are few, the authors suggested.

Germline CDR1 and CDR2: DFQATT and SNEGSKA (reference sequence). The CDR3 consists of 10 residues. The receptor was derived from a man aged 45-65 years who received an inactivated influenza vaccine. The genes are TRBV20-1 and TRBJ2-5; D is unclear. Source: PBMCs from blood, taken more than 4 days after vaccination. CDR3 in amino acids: CSASPEAQYF. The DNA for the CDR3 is TGCAGTGCTAGCCCAGAGGCCCAGTACTTC.